This T cell receptor beta chain was obtained from a study of blood T cell repertoires in COVID-19. Study background: The origin of the acute and convalescent COVID-19 samples was the United States, Italy and Spain. Sample material is recorded as cDNA or gDNA derived from T cells, B-cell-depleted T cells, or PBMCs.

Followed over time, Seattle patients had been enrolled while infection was active. Germline loops: CDR1 LNHDA, CDR2 SQIVND (reference sequence). The CDR3 consists of 11 residues. In the authors' methods: Nucleated cell counts were estimated from reference gene primer amplification. Profiled with immunoSEQ multiplex PCR; TCRdb holds only in-frame clones, not every one. V and J calls and clone size are copied from that table; D and trimming were computed from the DNA. The sample has around 82,000 clones, almost 85% seen once. The receptor was isolated from a man aged 45-60 years with COVID-19, enrolled during active disease. Sequenced sample: peripheral blood. The rearrangement uses TRBV19 and TRBJ2-1, with D possibly TRBD2 on 6 matching bases. DNA of the CDR3: TGTACAGCGGGCTCCTACAATGAGCAGTTCTTC. Residues: CTAGSYNEQFF. The complete variable domain, with remaining parts taken from reference TRBV19 and TRBJ2-1, reads DGGITQSPKYLFRKEGQNVTLSCEQNLNHDAMYWYRQDPGQGLRLIYYSQIVNDFQKGDIAEGYSVSREKKESFPLTVTSAQKNPTAFYLCTAGSYNEQFFGPGTRLTVL.